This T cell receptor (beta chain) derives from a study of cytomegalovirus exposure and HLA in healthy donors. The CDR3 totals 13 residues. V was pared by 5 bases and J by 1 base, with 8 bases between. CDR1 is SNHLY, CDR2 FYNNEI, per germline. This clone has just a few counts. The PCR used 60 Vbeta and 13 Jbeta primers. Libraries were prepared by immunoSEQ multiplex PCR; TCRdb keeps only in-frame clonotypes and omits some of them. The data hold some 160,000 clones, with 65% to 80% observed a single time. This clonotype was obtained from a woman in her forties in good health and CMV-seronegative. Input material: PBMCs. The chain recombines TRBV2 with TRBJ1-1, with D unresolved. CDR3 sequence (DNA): TGTGCCAGCAGTTTAACAGAGAACACTGAAGCTTTCTTT. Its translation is CASSLTENTEAFF. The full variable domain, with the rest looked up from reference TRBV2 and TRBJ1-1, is EPEVTQTPSHQVTQMGQEVILRCVPISNHLYFYWYRQILGQKVEFLVSFYNNEISEKSEIFDDQFSVERPDGSNFTLKIRSTKLEDSAMYFCASSLTENTEAFFGQGTRLTVV.